This T cell receptor (beta chain) was obtained from a study of molecular identifiers for immune sequencing clone quantification. General study points: It was shown that clones above 20 RNA copies held over 97% of effector molecules, but under 1% in naive cells.

TCRdb reprocessed the PCR reads via MiXCR and lists one record per CDR3 protein. This table holds hundreds of thousands of distinct CDR3 sequences, approximately 24% found once. Details on this clonotype: Its target is unknown.

This CDR3 comprises 14 residues. V lost 11 bases and J lost 4; bases outside the gene matches: 9. Germline CDR1 is MDHEN and CDR2 is SYDVKM. The genes are TRBV28 and TRBJ2-7; 12 nucleotides agree with TRBD2. The sample consisted of naive CD8+ T cells from blood, with Jurkat cell RNA spiked in. Subset indicated: FACS-sorted CD8+CD4-CCR7+CD45RA+ naive T cells. The sequence derives from a human donor in good health. Some libraries in this study had Jurkat cell RNA spiked in. The CDR3 loop is CAGNPGLAGYEQYF. CDR3 sequence (DNA): TGTGCCGGCAATCCCGGACTAGCGGGATACGAGCAGTACTTC.